Listed below are T cell receptor beta chains from one sample, sequenced in a study of T cells in Graves' hyperthyroidism and ophthalmopathy. TCRdb reprocessed the multiplex PCR reads with MiXCR, giving one entry per CDR3 protein. The sample yields 800,000 or so distinct CDR3 sequences, roughly 37% seen once. The sequenced material came from blood. These receptors all stem from a young man with Graves' hyperthyroidism. Each CDR3 is given with its conserved first and last residue. Fields, in order: D gene, V gene, J gene, clone size, CDR3 protein, CDR3 DNA. A D gene is named only where the DNA matches it firmly. Clone size is given for some rows only: seen once, a few or many times, or a class if the clone is expanded.

d_call: .
v_call: TRBV7-6
j_call: TRBJ1-1
clone_size: many
cdr3_aa: CASSLGDDTEAFF
cdr3_nt: TGTGCCAGCAGCTTGGGGGATGACACTGAAGCTTTCTTT

d_call: .
v_call: TRBV7-8
j_call: TRBJ1-2
clone_size: .
cdr3_aa: CASSPETLSHRGYTF
cdr3_nt: TGTGCCAGCAGCCCAGAGACACTGAGCCACAGGGGCTACACCTTC

d_call: .
v_call: TRBV7-2
j_call: TRBJ1-1
clone_size: .
cdr3_aa: CASSLIAQGEAFF
cdr3_nt: TGTGCCAGCAGCTTAATAGCACAGGGTGAAGCTTTCTTT

d_call: .
v_call: TRBV6-1
j_call: TRBJ2-7
clone_size: .
cdr3_aa: CASSYVPDTYEQYF
cdr3_nt: TGTGCCAGCAGTTACGTTCCAGATACCTACGAGCAGTACTTC

d_call: .
v_call: TRBV9
j_call: TRBJ2-5
clone_size: few
cdr3_aa: CASSASVGGETQYF
cdr3_nt: TGTGCCAGCAGTGCCTCAGTGGGGGGAGAGACCCAGTACTTC

d_call: .
v_call: TRBV10-3
j_call: TRBJ2-7
clone_size: many
cdr3_aa: CAISEAIPVSEQYF
cdr3_nt: TGTGCCATCAGTGAGGCGATTCCAGTCAGCGAGCAGTACTTC

d_call: TRBD2
v_call: TRBV7-9
j_call: TRBJ2-5
clone_size: .
cdr3_aa: CASSFPRLAGWETQYF
cdr3_nt: TGTGCCAGCAGCTTCCCACGACTAGCGGGATGGGAGACCCAGTACTTC

d_call: TRBD1
v_call: TRBV2
j_call: TRBJ1-1
clone_size: .
cdr3_aa: CASSRQGHSREAFF
cdr3_nt: TGTGCCAGCAGTCGACAGGGACATAGCAGAGAAGCTTTCTTT

d_call: .
v_call: TRBV29-1
j_call: TRBJ2-5
clone_size: many
cdr3_aa: CSVASARVVGRETQYF
cdr3_nt: TGCAGCGTTGCCTCGGCCAGGGTGGTAGGTAGGGAGACCCAGTACTTC

d_call: .
v_call: TRBV14
j_call: TRBJ1-3
clone_size: .
cdr3_aa: CASSQDQGFEVNTIYF
cdr3_nt: TGTGCCAGCAGCCAAGATCAAGGCTTCGAAGTGAACACCATATATTTT

d_call: .
v_call: TRBV12-3/TRBV12-4
j_call: TRBJ1-2
clone_size: few
cdr3_aa: CASSLMGSSEYGYTF
cdr3_nt: TGTGCCAGCAGTTTAATGGGGAGCTCGGAGTATGGCTACACCTTC

d_call: .
v_call: TRBV9
j_call: TRBJ1-1
clone_size: few
cdr3_aa: CASSQTLVRNTEAFF
cdr3_nt: TGTGCCAGCAGCCAAACCCTCGTCAGGAACACTGAAGCTTTCTTT

d_call: .
v_call: TRBV29-1
j_call: TRBJ2-2
clone_size: many
cdr3_aa: CSVVMTGELFF
cdr3_nt: TGCAGCGTTGTTATGACCGGGGAGCTGTTTTTT

d_call: TRBD1
v_call: TRBV20-1
j_call: TRBJ1-5
clone_size: few
cdr3_aa: CSASDRGLFGNQPQHF
cdr3_nt: TGCAGTGCTAGCGACAGGGGGCTTTTTGGCAATCAGCCCCAGCATTTT

d_call: .
v_call: TRBV6-5
j_call: TRBJ2-7
clone_size: .
cdr3_aa: CASSYYRAYEQYF
cdr3_nt: TGTGCCAGCAGTTACTACAGAGCCTACGAGCAGTACTTC

d_call: .
v_call: TRBV19
j_call: TRBJ2-5
clone_size: many
cdr3_aa: CASRRGGQETQYF
cdr3_nt: TGTGCCAGTAGAAGGGGGGGGCAAGAGACCCAGTACTTC

d_call: .
v_call: TRBV12-3/TRBV12-4
j_call: TRBJ1-1
clone_size: many
cdr3_aa: CASTHRTVGEGAFF
cdr3_nt: TGTGCCAGCACCCACAGGACGGTCGGGGAAGGAGCTTTCTTT

d_call: .
v_call: TRBV11-2
j_call: TRBJ1-2
clone_size: .
cdr3_aa: CASSELGAGGYTF
cdr3_nt: TGTGCCAGCAGTGAATTGGGGGCAGGTGGCTACACCTTC

d_call: .
v_call: TRBV4-3
j_call: TRBJ1-4
clone_size: .
cdr3_aa: CASSQAEQGLGEKLFF
cdr3_nt: TGCGCCAGCAGCCAGGCCGAACAGGGACTTGGGGAAAAACTGTTTTTT

d_call: .
v_call: TRBV11-2
j_call: TRBJ2-7
clone_size: .
cdr3_aa: CASSQESYTYEQYF
cdr3_nt: TGTGCCAGCAGCCAAGAGAGTTATACCTACGAGCAGTACTTC

d_call: TRBD1
v_call: TRBV20-1
j_call: TRBJ1-2
clone_size: many
cdr3_aa: CSARAYGQGANGYTF
cdr3_nt: TGCAGTGCTAGAGCTTATGGCCAGGGGGCGAATGGCTACACCTTC

d_call: TRBD2
v_call: TRBV7-9
j_call: TRBJ2-7
clone_size: .
cdr3_aa: CASSDRGVYPYEQYF
cdr3_nt: TGTGCCAGCAGCGATCGGGGGGTTTACCCCTACGAGCAGTACTTC

d_call: TRBD1
v_call: TRBV12-3/TRBV12-4
j_call: TRBJ1-5
clone_size: .
cdr3_aa: CASSQEGQGAGQPQHF
cdr3_nt: TGTGCCAGCAGCCAAGAAGGCCAGGGGGCGGGACAGCCCCAGCATTTT

d_call: TRBD2
v_call: TRBV7-2
j_call: TRBJ2-7
clone_size: .
cdr3_aa: CASSLSGTSGWEQYF
cdr3_nt: TGTGCCAGCAGCTTGTCTGGGACTAGCGGCTGGGAGCAGTACTTC

d_call: .
v_call: TRBV6-5
j_call: TRBJ1-5
clone_size: .
cdr3_aa: CASAGGGLYQPQHF
cdr3_nt: TGTGCCAGCGCTGGGGGAGGGTTATATCAGCCCCAGCATTTT

d_call: .
v_call: TRBV24-1
j_call: TRBJ1-1
clone_size: many
cdr3_aa: CVKVPSRNTEAFF
cdr3_nt: TGTGTAAAGGTTCCCAGTAGGAACACTGAAGCTTTCTTT

d_call: .
v_call: TRBV20-1
j_call: TRBJ1-1
clone_size: .
cdr3_aa: CSARGGLGNTEAFF
cdr3_nt: TGCAGTGCTAGAGGGGGGCTCGGAAACACTGAAGCTTTCTTT

d_call: .
v_call: TRBV29-1
j_call: TRBJ2-7
clone_size: .
cdr3_aa: CSVEGRGNDEQYF
cdr3_nt: TGCAGCGTTGAGGGTCGGGGCAACGACGAGCAGTACTTC

d_call: .
v_call: TRBV7-9
j_call: TRBJ2-6
clone_size: .
cdr3_aa: CASSLVGHLSGANVLTF
cdr3_nt: TGTGCCAGCAGCCTAGTGGGACACCTCTCTGGGGCCAACGTCCTGACTTTC

d_call: .
v_call: TRBV9
j_call: TRBJ2-2
clone_size: .
cdr3_aa: CASSSTDWNTGELFF
cdr3_nt: TGTGCCAGCAGTTCTACAGATTGGAACACCGGGGAGCTGTTTTTT

d_call: .
v_call: TRBV12-3/TRBV12-4
j_call: TRBJ1-5
clone_size: .
cdr3_aa: CASSMEGQPQHF
cdr3_nt: TGTGCCAGCAGCATGGAAGGGCAGCCCCAGCATTTT

d_call: TRBD2
v_call: TRBV20-1
j_call: TRBJ2-5
clone_size: .
cdr3_aa: CSARPSGREETQYF
cdr3_nt: TGCAGTGCTAGGCCTAGCGGGAGGGAAGAGACCCAGTACTTC

d_call: .
v_call: TRBV5-6
j_call: TRBJ2-5
clone_size: .
cdr3_aa: CASSWTQGQETQYF
cdr3_nt: TGTGCCAGCAGCTGGACACAGGGCCAAGAGACCCAGTACTTC

d_call: .
v_call: TRBV7-2
j_call: TRBJ2-7
clone_size: .
cdr3_aa: CASSFSRNRICEQYF
cdr3_nt: TGTGCCAGCAGCTTTTCAAGGAACAGGATATGCGAGCAGTACTTC

d_call: .
v_call: TRBV9
j_call: TRBJ1-2
clone_size: .
cdr3_aa: CASSVDDGKDGYTF
cdr3_nt: TGTGCCAGCAGCGTAGATGACGGGAAGGATGGCTACACCTTC

d_call: TRBD2
v_call: TRBV20-1
j_call: TRBJ2-5
clone_size: few
cdr3_aa: CSARGASGGAETQYF
cdr3_nt: TGCAGTGCTAGAGGCGCTAGCGGGGGGGCCGAGACCCAGTACTTC

d_call: .
v_call: TRBV15
j_call: TRBJ2-5
clone_size: .
cdr3_aa: CATSSQVAGTQGTQYF
cdr3_nt: TGTGCCACCAGCAGCCAAGTGGCCGGGACACAAGGGACCCAGTACTTC

d_call: TRBD2
v_call: TRBV7-9
j_call: TRBJ2-3
clone_size: .
cdr3_aa: CASSLTSGTTDTQYF
cdr3_nt: TGTGCCAGCAGCCTGACTAGCGGAACCACAGATACGCAGTATTTT

d_call: .
v_call: TRBV29-1
j_call: TRBJ1-1
clone_size: .
cdr3_aa: CSVEMTASF
cdr3_nt: TGCAGCGTTGAGATGACCGCTTCCTTT